These 20 T cell receptor beta chains originate from one sample sequenced in a study of cytomegalovirus exposure and HLA in healthy donors. 13 Jbeta primers and 60 Vbeta primers were used for the PCR. The method was immunoSEQ multiplex PCR; TCRdb's version includes in-frame clones alone and lacks a portion of them. The sample holds approximately 110,000 clones, about 86% seen once. Sequenced sample: PBMCs. The origin of the receptors is a woman in her twenties or thirties in good health and CMV-seronegative.

J is TRBJ2-3 and V is TRBV7-2; 7 bases are shared with TRBD2. CDR3 length: 16 amino acids. Losses at the gene ends were 5 bases for V and 2 bases for J; bases not matched to a gene: 10. The V gene's germline CDR1 is SGHTA and CDR2 FQGNSA. In DNA form, the CDR3 reads TGTGCCAGCAGCGGGGGATGGGGGGGTGTCACAGATACGCAGTATTTT. It yields the protein CASSGGWGGVTDTQYF.

This rearrangement joins TRBV29-1 to TRBJ2-5, with 7 bases lining up with TRBD2. CDR1 and CDR2 (germline): SQVTM, ANQGSEA. The V gene end was trimmed by 4 bases and the J gene end by 5 bases; junction bases not matched to a gene: 10. The CDR3 runs 14 residues. In DNA form, the CDR3 reads TGCAGCGTTGTTGAGGGAGGGCCGGGGGAGACCCAGTACTTC. It specifies CSVVEGGPGETQYF.

This clone came up once. The V and J genes are TRBV9 and TRBJ2-5; D possibly corresponds to TRBD2 (6 bases). Per the germline V gene, CDR1 is SGDLS and CDR2 is YYNGEE. V gave up 6 bases and J gave up 1 base, with 10 bases separating them. The CDR3 runs to 13 residues. Here the CDR3 DNA reads TGTGCCAGCAATCGAGCGGGCCAAGAGACCCAGTACTTC. Its protein is CASNRAGQETQYF.

The V gene is TRBV19, the J gene TRBJ1-2; possible D gene TRBD1, 5 bases. Trimming left V 6 bases short and J 5 bases short, with 10 bases between. Germline V gene sequence: CDR1 LNHDA, CDR2 SQIVND (reference sequence). The CDR3 length is 12 residues. The CDR3 sequence: CASRSTEYGYTF. DNA for the CDR3: TGTGCCAGTAGATCGACAGAGTATGGCTACACCTTC.

This sequence joins TRBV5-4 and TRBJ1-1, with no clear D. Trimming removed 0 bases from V and 1 base from J, with 7 bases in between. The CDR3 spans 14 residues. The germline V gene encodes CDR1 SGHNT and CDR2 YYREEE (reference sequence). This CDR3 is CASSLDWQNTEAFF. The CDR3 DNA follows: TGTGCCAGCAGCTTGGATTGGCAGAACACTGAAGCTTTCTTT.

The rearrangement links TRBV5-1 to TRBJ1-2; no firm D call. The CDR3 has 13 amino acids. Per germline, CDR1 SGHRS and CDR2 YFSETQ. The V end was cut by 4 bases, the J end by 7 bases, with 14 bases between. The CDR3 DNA sequence: TGCGCCAGCAGCGCGGAGGAGCGCGCTGGCTACACCTTC. This gives the protein CASSAEERAGYTF.

The rearrangement links TRBV11-3 to TRBJ1-3; D possibly corresponds to TRBD1 (6 bases). The CDR3 sequence is 17 residues long. V was pared by 1 base and J by 1 base, with 14 bases between. The V gene's germline CDR1 is SGHNT and CDR2 YENEEA. CDR3 sequence: CASSLGGGGNSGNTIYF. CDR3 bases: TGTGCCAGCAGCTTAGGAGGGGGGGGAAATTCTGGAAACACCATATATTTT.

This chain joins TRBV6-5 and TRBJ2-1; D may be TRBD2 (6 bases). The CDR3 has 13 amino acids. In germline, CDR1 is MNHEY, CDR2 SVGAGI. Trimming shortened V by 10 bases and J by 3 bases, and 13 bases separated the two germline ends. The CDR3 DNA sequence: TGTGCCACCCGAGGGACTGGCTACAATGAGCAGTTCTTC. Its protein product is CATRGTGYNEQFF.

The chain is built from TRBV27 and TRBJ1-5, with D unresolved. CDR1 and CDR2 (germline): MNHEY, SMNVEV (reference sequence). Trimming pared 1 base from V and 0 bases from J, leaving 4 bases between. CDR3 length equals 14 residues. The DNA of the CDR3 is TGTGCCAGCAGTTTATGGAGTAGCAATCAGCCCCAGCATTTT. It encodes CASSLWSSNQPQHF.

The chain joins TRBV19 to TRBJ2-7, with TRBD2 identical over 16 bases. The CDR3 covers 17 residues. Germline V gene lookup returns CDR1 LNHDA and CDR2 SQIVND (reference sequence). J gave up 4 bases and V 5 bases, and 8 bases lay outside the gene matches. This CDR3 reads CASSPGLAGGPPYEQYF. In nucleotides, the CDR3 is TGTGCCAGTAGTCCGGGACTAGCGGGAGGGCCTCCTTACGAGCAGTACTTC.

The V gene is TRBV5-6, the J gene TRBJ1-3; no clear D gene. The CDR3 contains 16 residues. CDR1 is SGHDT and CDR2 is YYEEEE in the germline V gene. Trimming took off 0 bases at V and 4 bases at J, with 14 bases between the two ends. As DNA, the CDR3 is TGTGCCAGCAGCTTGGCCCCGTTCCGAGGAGGAAACACCATATATTTT. It codes for CASSLAPFRGGNTIYF.

J is TRBJ2-1 and V is TRBV5-1; 8 positions match TRBD2. Trimming at V came to 1 base and at J to 3 bases, leaving 3 bases not matched to a gene. The germline V gene has CDR1 SGHRS and CDR2 YFSETQ. The CDR3 covers 15 residues. CDR3 sequence (DNA): TGCGCCAGCAGCTTGAGTCTAGCGGGCTACAATGAGCAGTTCTTC. Encoded protein: CASSLSLAGYNEQFF.

The gene calls are TRBV7-9 and TRBJ2-3; 7 bases fit TRBD1. In germline, CDR1 is SEHNR, CDR2 FQNEAQ (reference sequence). This CDR3 is 14 amino acids long. The trim removed 5 bases at V and 2 bases at J, leaving 4 bases unmatched. The CDR3 sequence: CASSRTGNTDTQYF. CDR3 nucleotide sequence: TGTGCCAGCAGCCGGACAGGCAACACAGATACGCAGTATTTT.

A few counts support this clone. The J gene is TRBJ1-1, the V gene TRBV2; 8 bases line up with TRBD1. Germline-derived CDR1 and CDR2 are SNHLY and FYNNEI. This CDR3 spans 15 amino acids. V gave up 6 bases and J gave up 5 bases; unmatched junction bases: 11. CDR3 sequence: CASSKDRASGTEAFF. The CDR3, as DNA: TGTGCCAGCAGCAAGGACAGGGCGAGTGGTACTGAAGCTTTCTTT.

The chain uses TRBV30 and TRBJ2-1; 7 bases map to TRBD2. There are 14 residues in the CDR3. Germline V gene lookup returns CDR1 GTSNPN and CDR2 SVGIG (reference sequence). The V gene end was trimmed by 2 bases and the J gene end by 4 bases; junction bases not matched to a gene: 5. CDR3 bases: TGTGCCTGGAGTAAGCGGGATCGTTACAATGAGCAGTTCTTC. This gives the protein CAWSKRDRYNEQFF.

V is TRBV30 and J is TRBJ2-7, with TRBD1 identical over 9 bases. Trimming took 3 bases from V and 4 from J; bases not matched to a gene: 4. Germline CDR1 is GTSNPN and CDR2 is SVGIG (reference sequence). The CDR3 runs 13 residues. In DNA form, the CDR3 reads TGTGCCTGGAGGGGCGGGACAGGGTACGAGCAGTACTTC. This encodes CAWRGGTGYEQYF.

This chain uses TRBV10-3 with TRBJ1-2, with 11 nucleotides matching TRBD1. CDR3 size: 15 residues. Per the germline V gene, CDR1 is ENHRY and CDR2 is SYGVKD. Germline trimming cut 0 bases from V and 8 bases from J; bases unmatched to any gene: 5. Here the CDR3 reads CAISESRTGGQGYTF. The CDR3 DNA reads TGTGCCATCAGTGAGTCGAGGACAGGGGGCCAGGGCTACACCTTC.

The chain recombines TRBV5-4 with TRBJ2-1; 12 bases are shared with TRBD2. Germline CDR1 reads SGHNT; CDR2 reads YYREEE (reference sequence). The CDR3 contains 16 residues. The V and J ends lost 2 bases and 5 bases, in that order; junction bases with no gene match: 5. The CDR3 sequence is CASSLQTSGRNNEQFF. The CDR3 nucleotides are TGTGCCAGCAGCTTACAGACTAGCGGGAGAAACAATGAGCAGTTCTTC.

The gene calls are TRBV27 and TRBJ2-3, with TRBD2 matching 16 bases. This CDR3 has 19 residues. CDR1 is MNHEY, CDR2 SMNVEV, per germline (reference sequence). J lost 1 base, V lost 4 bases, and 8 bases had no gene match. The CDR3 region is CASSSPGLAGGPGTDTQYF. CDR3 in DNA: TGTGCCAGCAGTTCACCGGGACTAGCGGGAGGGCCTGGCACAGATACGCAGTATTTT.

For this clone: The junction and the germline gene differ at one end; a read error may be behind it. V usage is TRBV18 and J usage is TRBJ1-2; the D gene is possibly TRBD1 (5 bases). The CDR3 contains 17 residues. The V gene's germline CDR1 is KGHSH and CDR2 LQKENI. In nucleotides, the CDR3 is TGTGCCAGCTCCCCACTGGCGCTGCTGGTCGGGGGTCCTGGCTACACCTTC. Its translation: CASSPLALLVGGPGYTF.